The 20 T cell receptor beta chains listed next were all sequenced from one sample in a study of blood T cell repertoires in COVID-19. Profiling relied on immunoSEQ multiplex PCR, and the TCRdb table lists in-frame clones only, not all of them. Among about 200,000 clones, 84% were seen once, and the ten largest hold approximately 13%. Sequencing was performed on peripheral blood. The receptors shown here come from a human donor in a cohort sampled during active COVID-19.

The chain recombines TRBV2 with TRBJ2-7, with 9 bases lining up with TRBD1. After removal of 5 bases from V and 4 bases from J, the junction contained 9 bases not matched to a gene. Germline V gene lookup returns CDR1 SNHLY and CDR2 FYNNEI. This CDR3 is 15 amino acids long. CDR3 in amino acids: CASSSDRDRAYEQYF. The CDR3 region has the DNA TGTGCCAGCAGTTCTGACCGGGACAGGGCATACGAGCAGTACTTC. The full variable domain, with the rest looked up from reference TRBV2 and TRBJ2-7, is EPEVTQTPSHQVTQMGQEVILRCVPISNHLYFYWYRQILGQKVEFLVSFYNNEISEKSEIFDDQFSVERPDGSNFTLKIRSTKLEDSAMYFCASSSDRDRAYEQYFGPGTRLTVT.

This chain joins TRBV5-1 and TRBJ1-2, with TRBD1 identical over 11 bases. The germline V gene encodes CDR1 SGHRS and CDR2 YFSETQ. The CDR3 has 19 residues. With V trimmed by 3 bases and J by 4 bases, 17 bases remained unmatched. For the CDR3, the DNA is TGCGCCAGCAGCTCCCACCCGCCGGGACAGGGGGGTCATGGCTATGGCTACACCTTC. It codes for CASSSHPPGQGGHGYGYTF. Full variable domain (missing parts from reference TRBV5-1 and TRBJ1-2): KAGVTQTPRYLIKTRGQQVTLSCSPISGHRSVSWYQQTPGQGLQFLFEYFSETQRNKGNFPGRFSGRQFSNSRSEMNVSTLELGDSALYLCASSSHPPGQGGHGYGYTFGSGTRLTVV.

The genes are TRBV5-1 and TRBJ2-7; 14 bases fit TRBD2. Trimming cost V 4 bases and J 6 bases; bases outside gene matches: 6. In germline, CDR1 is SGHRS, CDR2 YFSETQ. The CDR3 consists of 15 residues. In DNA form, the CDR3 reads TGCGCCAGCAGCGGAGGGACTAGCGGGAGAGCCGAGCAGTACTTC. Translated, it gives CASSGGTSGRAEQYF.

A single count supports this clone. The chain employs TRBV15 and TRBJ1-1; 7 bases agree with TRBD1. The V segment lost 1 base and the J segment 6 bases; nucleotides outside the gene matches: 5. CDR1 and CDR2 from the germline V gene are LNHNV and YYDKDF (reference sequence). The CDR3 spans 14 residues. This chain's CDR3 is CATSRVQGRSEAFF. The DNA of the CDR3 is TGTGCCACCAGCAGAGTACAGGGGAGGTCTGAAGCTTTCTTT.

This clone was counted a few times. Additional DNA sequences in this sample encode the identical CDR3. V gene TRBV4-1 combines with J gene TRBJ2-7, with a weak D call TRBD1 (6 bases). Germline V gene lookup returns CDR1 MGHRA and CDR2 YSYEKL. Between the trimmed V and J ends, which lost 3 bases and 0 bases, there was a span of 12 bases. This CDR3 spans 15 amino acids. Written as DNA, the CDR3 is TGCGCCAGCAGCCAGGGCAGGGGAAGCTCCTACGAGCAGTACTTC. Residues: CASSQGRGSSYEQYF.

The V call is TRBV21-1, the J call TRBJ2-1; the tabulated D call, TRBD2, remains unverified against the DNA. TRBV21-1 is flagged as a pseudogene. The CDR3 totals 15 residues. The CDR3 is CASSKWSSGDNEQFF. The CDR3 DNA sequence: TGTGCCAGCAGCAAATGGTCTAGCGGAGACAATGAGCAGTTCTTC.

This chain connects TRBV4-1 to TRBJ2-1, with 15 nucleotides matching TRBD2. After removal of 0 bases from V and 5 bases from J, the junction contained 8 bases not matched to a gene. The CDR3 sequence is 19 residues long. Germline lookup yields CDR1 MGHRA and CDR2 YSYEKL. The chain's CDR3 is CASSQDSSGLAGGDNEQFF. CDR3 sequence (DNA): TGCGCCAGCAGCCAAGACTCATCCGGACTAGCGGGAGGGGACAATGAGCAGTTCTTC.

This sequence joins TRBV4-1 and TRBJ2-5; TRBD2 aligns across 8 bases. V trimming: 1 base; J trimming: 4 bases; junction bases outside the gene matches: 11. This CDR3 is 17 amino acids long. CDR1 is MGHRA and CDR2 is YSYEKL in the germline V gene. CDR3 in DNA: TGCGCCAGCAGCCAAGTAACAGTGGGGACTAGGGTAGAGACCCAGTACTTC. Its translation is CASSQVTVGTRVETQYF.

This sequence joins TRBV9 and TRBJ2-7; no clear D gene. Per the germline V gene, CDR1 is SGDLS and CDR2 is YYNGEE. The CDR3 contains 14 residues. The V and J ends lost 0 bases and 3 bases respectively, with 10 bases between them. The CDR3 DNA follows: TGTGCCAGCAGCGTAGAACAGCATTTCTACGAGCAGTACTTC. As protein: CASSVEQHFYEQYF.

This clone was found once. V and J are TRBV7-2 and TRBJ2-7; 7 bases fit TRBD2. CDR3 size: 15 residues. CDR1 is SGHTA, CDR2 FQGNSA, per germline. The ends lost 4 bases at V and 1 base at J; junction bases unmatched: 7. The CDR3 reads CASSWGGSFSYEQYF. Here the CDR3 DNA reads TGTGCCAGCAGCTGGGGCGGGAGTTTTTCCTACGAGCAGTACTTC.

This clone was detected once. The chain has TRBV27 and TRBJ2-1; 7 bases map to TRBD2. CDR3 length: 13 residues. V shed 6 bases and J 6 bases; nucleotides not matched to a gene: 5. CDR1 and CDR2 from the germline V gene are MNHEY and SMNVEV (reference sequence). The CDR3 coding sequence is TGTGCCAGCAGGGGGACGGGAGGCAATGAGCAGTTCTTC. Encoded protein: CASRGTGGNEQFF.

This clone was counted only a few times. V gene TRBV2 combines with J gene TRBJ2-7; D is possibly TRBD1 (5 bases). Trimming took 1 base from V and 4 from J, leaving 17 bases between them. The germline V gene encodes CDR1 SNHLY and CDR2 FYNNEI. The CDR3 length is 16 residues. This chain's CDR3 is CASSEDRQGRRYEQYF. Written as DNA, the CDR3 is TGTGCCAGCAGTGAAGATAGGCAGGGTAGAAGGTACGAGCAGTACTTC.

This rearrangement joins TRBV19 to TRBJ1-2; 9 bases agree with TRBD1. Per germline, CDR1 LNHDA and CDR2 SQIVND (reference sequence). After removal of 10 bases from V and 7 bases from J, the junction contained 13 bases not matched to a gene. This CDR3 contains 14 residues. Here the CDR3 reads CATLPGDRVGGYTF. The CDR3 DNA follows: TGTGCCACTCTGCCTGGGGACAGGGTTGGTGGCTACACCTTC.

The CDR3 DNA sequence: TGTGCCAGCAGGTCGGGGGCGGGAGGTTCCTACGAGCAGTACTTC. It codes for CASRSGAGGSYEQYF. This chain connects TRBV28 to TRBJ2-7; 8 bases agree with TRBD2. V lost 6 bases to trimming and J lost 1 base; unmatched junction nucleotides: 8. The CDR3 consists of 15 residues. CDR1 is MDHEN and CDR2 is SYDVKM in the germline V gene. Filled out from reference TRBV28 and TRBJ2-7, the complete variable domain reads DVKVTQSSRYLVKRTGEKVFLECVQDMDHENMFWYRQDPGLGLRLIYFSYDVKMKEKGDIPEGYSVSREKKERFSLILESASTNQTSMYLCASRSGAGGSYEQYFGPGTRLTVT.

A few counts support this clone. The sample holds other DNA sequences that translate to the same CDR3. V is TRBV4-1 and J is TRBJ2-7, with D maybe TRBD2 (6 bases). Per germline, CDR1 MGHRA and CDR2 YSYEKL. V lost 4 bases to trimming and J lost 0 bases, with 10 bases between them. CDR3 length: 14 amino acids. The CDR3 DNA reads TGCGCCAGCAGCCCTACGGGAGCCTCCTACGAGCAGTACTTC. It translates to CASSPTGASYEQYF.

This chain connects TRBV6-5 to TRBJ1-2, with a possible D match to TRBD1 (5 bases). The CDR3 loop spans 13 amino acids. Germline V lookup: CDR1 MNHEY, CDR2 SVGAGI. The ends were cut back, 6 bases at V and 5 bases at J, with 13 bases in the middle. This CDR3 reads CASSETTAYGYTF. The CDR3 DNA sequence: TGTGCCAGCAGCGAGACGACAGCTTATGGCTACACCTTC.

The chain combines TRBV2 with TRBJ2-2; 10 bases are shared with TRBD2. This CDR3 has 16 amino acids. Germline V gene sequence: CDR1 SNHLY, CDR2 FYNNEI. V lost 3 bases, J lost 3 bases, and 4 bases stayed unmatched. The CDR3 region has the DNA TGTGCCAGCAGTGATAAGAGCGGGAGGGACACCGGGGAGCTGTTTTTT. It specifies CASSDKSGRDTGELFF.

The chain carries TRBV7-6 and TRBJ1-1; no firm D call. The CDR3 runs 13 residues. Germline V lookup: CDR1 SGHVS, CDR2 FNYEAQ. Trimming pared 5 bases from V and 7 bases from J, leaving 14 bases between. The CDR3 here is CASSPSGNGEAFF. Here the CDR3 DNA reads TGTGCCAGCAGCCCCAGCGGAAACGGTGAAGCTTTCTTT.

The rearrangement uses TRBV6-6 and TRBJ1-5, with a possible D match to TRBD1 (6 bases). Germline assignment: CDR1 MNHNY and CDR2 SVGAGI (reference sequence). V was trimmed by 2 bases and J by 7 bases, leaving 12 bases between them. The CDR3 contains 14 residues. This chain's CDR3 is CASSYTTGGQPQHF. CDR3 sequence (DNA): TGTGCCAGCAGTTACACCACGGGGGGCCAGCCCCAGCATTTT.

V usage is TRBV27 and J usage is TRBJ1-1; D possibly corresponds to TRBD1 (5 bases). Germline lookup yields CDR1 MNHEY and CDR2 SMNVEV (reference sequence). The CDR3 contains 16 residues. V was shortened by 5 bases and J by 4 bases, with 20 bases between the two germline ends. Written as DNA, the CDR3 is TGTGCCAGCAGTATGGCATGGCAGGCAAGGGGCACTGAAGCTTTCTTT. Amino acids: CASSMAWQARGTEAFF.